The T cell receptor beta chain described here comes from a study of blood T cells in healthy people across ages. The study's findings and limits: Estimated diversity that came from one million T cells was considered an underestimate. Among T cells, TCR beta diversity per million cells dropped roughly linearly as age rose.

V lost 4 bases to trimming and J lost 10 bases, with 23 bases between them. This CDR3 has 16 residues. Germline loops: CDR1 LGHNA, CDR2 YNFKEQ. This clonotype was detected once. The antigen is not known. The second PCR ran roughly 6 to 11 cycles with a sample-barcoded 5' primer and J-beta primers. TCRdb itself ran the 5' RACE reads through MiXCR, one entry per CDR3 protein. The sample yields approximately 2,000,000 distinct CDR3 sequences, approximately 40% seen once. The source material was blood. The V gene is TRBV4-2, the J gene TRBJ2-1; D tentatively fits TRBD1 or TRBD2 (5 bases each). The TCR comes from a human donor in good health. The CDR3 loop is CASSPTSGLIESEQFF. The CDR3 DNA follows: TGTGCCAGCAGCCCAACCTCGGGGCTGATCGAGAGCGAGCAGTTCTTC.